This T cell receptor beta chain was identified during a study of regulatory T cells in long-lasting Graves disease. This CDR3 is 13 amino acids long. The V gene end was trimmed by 5 bases and the J gene end by 4 bases; junction bases not matched to a gene: 7. The germline V gene has CDR1 DFQATT and CDR2 SNEGSKA (reference sequence). This clonotype was counted ten times or more. The antigen is undetermined. HTBI primers from iRepertoire and Arm-PCR of CDR3 regions yielded the TCR beta libraries. TCRdb reanalysed the multiplex PCR reads using MiXCR and keeps one entry per CDR3 protein. This sample has approximately 400,000 distinct CDR3 sequences; 23% occur once, and the top ten carry about 27%. The time point here: persistent/refractory GD, antithyroid drugs over 5 years with positive TRAb. After RNA was extracted from PBMCs, the TCR library was made from it. EDTA tubes received about 9.3 milliliters of collected peripheral blood.

Study findings and constraints: Gene preferences differed: TRBV28, TRBJ1-2, TRBJ2-5 in persistent cases. Those with persistent disease had in common more public clonotypes (2,741) than new patients (approximately 890).

The chain joins TRBV20-1 to TRBJ2-5; 7 bases fit TRBD2. Material: peripheral blood mononuclear cells (PBMCs), obtained when the disease was refractory, from a patient treated with antithyroid drugs. This TCR was sampled from a female donor with Graves disease. This CDR3 reads CSAGKVAGETQYF. CDR3 DNA sequence: TGCAGTGCTGGAAAGGTAGCGGGAGAGACCCAGTACTTC.